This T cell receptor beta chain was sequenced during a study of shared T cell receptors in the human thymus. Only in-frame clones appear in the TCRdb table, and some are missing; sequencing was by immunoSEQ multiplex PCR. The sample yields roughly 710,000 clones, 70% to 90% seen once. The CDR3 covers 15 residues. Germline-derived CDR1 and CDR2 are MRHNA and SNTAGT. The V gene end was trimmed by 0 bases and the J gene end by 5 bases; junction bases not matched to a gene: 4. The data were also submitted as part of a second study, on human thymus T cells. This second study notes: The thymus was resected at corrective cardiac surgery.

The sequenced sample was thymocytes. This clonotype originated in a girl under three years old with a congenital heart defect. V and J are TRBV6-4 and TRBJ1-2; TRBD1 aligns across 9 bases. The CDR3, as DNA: TGTGCCAGCAGTGACTCGTTCGGACAGGGGTATGGCTACACCTTC. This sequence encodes CASSDSFGQGYGYTF.